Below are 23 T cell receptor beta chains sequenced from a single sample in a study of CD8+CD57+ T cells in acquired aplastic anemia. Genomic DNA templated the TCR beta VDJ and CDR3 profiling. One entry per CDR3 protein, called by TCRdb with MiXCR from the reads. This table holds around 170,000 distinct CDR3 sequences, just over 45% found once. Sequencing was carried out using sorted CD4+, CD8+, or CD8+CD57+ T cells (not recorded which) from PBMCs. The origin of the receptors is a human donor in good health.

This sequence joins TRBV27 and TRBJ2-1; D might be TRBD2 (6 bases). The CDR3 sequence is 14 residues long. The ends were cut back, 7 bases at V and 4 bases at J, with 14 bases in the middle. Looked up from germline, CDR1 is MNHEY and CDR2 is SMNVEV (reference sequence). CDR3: CASTASGLYNEQFF. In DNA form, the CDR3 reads TGTGCCAGCACCGCATCGGGACTTTACAATGAGCAGTTCTTC.

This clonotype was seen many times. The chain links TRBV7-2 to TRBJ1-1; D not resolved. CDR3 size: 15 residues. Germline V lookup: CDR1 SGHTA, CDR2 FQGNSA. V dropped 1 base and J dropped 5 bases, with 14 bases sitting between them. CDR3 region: CASSLDPRAPTEAFF. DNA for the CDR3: TGTGCCAGCAGCTTAGACCCAAGGGCCCCTACTGAAGCTTTCTTT.

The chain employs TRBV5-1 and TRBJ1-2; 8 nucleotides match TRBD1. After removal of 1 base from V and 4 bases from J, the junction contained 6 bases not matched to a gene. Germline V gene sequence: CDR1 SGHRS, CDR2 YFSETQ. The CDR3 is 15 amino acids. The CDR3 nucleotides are TGCGCCAGCAGCTTGACCCGGACAGGGACCTATGGCTACACCTTC. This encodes CASSLTRTGTYGYTF. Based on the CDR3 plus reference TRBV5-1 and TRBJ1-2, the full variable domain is KAGVTQTPRYLIKTRGQQVTLSCSPISGHRSVSWYQQTPGQGLQFLFEYFSETQRNKGNFPGRFSGRQFSNSRSEMNVSTLELGDSALYLCASSLTRTGTYGYTFGSGTRLTVV.

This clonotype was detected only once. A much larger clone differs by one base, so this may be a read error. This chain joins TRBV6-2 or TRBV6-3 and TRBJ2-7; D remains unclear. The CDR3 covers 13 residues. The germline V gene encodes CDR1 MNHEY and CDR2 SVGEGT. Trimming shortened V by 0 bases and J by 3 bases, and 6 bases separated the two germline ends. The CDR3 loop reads CASSYSHSYEQYF. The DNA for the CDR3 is TGTGCCAGCAGTTACTCTCACAGCTACGAGCAGTACTTC.

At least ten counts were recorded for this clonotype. CDR3 in amino acids: CASSQDRQVSGYTF. The CDR3 nucleotides are TGCGCCAGCAGCCAAGACCGCCAGGTCTCTGGCTACACCTTC. The J gene is TRBJ1-2, the V gene TRBV4-3; D gene uncertain. The length of the CDR3 is 14 residues. V gave up 0 bases and J gave up 7 bases, with 12 bases separating them. Germline assignment: CDR1 LGHNA and CDR2 YSLEER.

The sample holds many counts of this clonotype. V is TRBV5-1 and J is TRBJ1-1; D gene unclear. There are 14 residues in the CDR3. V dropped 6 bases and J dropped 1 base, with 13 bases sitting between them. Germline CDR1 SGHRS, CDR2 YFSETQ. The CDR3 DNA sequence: TGCGCCAGCACCCCTGGAAACAGGAACACTGAAGCTTTCTTT. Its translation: CASTPGNRNTEAFF.

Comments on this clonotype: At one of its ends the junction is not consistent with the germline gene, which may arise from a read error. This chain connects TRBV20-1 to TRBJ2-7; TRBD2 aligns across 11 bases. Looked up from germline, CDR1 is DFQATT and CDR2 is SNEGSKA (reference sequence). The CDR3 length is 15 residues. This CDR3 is CSARSQGTSGYEQHF. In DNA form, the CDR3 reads TGCAGTGCTAGGAGTCAGGGGACTAGCGGCTACGAGCAGCACTTC.

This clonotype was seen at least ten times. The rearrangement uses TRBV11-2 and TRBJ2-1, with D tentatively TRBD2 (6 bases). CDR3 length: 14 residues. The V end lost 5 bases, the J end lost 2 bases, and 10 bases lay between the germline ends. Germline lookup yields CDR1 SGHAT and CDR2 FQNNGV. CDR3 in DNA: TGTGCCAGCAGCGAGGGAGGAACCTACAATGAGCAGTTCTTC. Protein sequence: CASSEGGTYNEQFF.

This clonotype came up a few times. The CDR3 DNA follows: TGTGCCACCAGTGTGGTAGGGCGGGAGACCCAGTACTTC. Translated: CATSVVGRETQYF. The chain combines TRBV24-1 with TRBJ2-5; D remains unclear. Germline V lookup: CDR1 KGHDR, CDR2 SFDVKD. With 5 bases removed from V and 5 bases from J, the gap between germline ends came to 11 bases. The CDR3 is 13 residues long.

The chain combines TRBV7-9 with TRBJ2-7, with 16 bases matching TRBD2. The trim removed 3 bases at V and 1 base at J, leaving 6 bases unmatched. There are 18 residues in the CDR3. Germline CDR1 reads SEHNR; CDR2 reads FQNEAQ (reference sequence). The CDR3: CASSFGTSGRVLSYEQYF. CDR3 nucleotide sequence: TGTGCCAGCAGCTTCGGGACTAGCGGGAGGGTCCTTTCCTACGAGCAGTACTTC. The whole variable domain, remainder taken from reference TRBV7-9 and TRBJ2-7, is DTGVSQNPRHKITKRGQNVTFRCDPISEHNRLYWYRQTLGQGPEFLTYFQNEAQLEKSRLLSDRFSAERPKGSFSTLEIQRTEQGDSAMYLCASSFGTSGRVLSYEQYFGPGTRLTVT.

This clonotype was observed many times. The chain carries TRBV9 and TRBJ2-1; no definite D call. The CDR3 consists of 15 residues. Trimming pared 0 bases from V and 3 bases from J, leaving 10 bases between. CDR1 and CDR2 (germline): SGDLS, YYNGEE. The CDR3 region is CASSVGGSHYNEQFF. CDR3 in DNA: TGTGCCAGCAGCGTAGGTGGTAGCCACTACAATGAGCAGTTCTTC.

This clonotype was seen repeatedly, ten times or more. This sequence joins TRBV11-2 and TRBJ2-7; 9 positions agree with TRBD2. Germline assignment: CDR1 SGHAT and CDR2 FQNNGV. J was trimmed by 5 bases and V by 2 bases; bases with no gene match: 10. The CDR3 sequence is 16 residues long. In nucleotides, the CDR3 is TGTGCCAGCAGCTTACAAACGGCGGGGGGGGCCCACGAGCAGTACTTC. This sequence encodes CASSLQTAGGAHEQYF.

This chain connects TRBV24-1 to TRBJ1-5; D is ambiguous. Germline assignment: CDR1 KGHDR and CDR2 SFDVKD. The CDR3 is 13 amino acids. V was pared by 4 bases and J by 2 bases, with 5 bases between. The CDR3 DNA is TGTGCCACCAGTGAACCGGGCAATCAGCCCCAGCATTTT. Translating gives CATSEPGNQPQHF.

CDR3 protein: CASRPHGGTDTQYF. DNA for the CDR3: TGTGCCAGTAGGCCCCACGGTGGCACAGATACGCAGTATTTT. The V call is TRBV19, the J call TRBJ2-3; no definite D call. Germline V gene sequence: CDR1 LNHDA, CDR2 SQIVND (reference sequence). V was trimmed by 6 bases and J by 1 base, leaving 11 bases between them. The CDR3 runs to 14 residues.

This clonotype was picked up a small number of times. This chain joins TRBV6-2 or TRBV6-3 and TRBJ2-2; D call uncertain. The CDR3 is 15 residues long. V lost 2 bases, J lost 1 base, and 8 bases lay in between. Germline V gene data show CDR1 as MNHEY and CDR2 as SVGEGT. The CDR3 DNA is TGTGCCAGCAGTTACAACCAGGTGAACACCGGGGAGCTGTTTTTT. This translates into CASSYNQVNTGELFF.

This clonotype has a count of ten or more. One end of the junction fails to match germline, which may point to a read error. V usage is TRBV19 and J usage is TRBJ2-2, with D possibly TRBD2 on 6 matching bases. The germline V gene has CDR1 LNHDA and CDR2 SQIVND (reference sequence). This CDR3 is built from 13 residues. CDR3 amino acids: CASSTRVTGGLFF. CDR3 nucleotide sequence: TGTGCCAGTAGTACCAGGGTTACCGGGGGGCTGTTTTTT.

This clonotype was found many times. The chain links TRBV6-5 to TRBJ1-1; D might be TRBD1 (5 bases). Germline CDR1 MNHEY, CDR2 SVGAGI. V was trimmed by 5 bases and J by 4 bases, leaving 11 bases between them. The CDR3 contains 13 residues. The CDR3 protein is CASSPPGGTEAFF. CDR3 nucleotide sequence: TGTGCCAGCAGTCCCCCGGGGGGCACTGAAGCTTTCTTT.

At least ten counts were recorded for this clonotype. The DNA for the CDR3 is TGTGCCAGCAGCCCTCCGGCAGCGGGGAATCAGCCCCAGCATTTT. Amino acid sequence: CASSPPAAGNQPQHF. The chain combines TRBV4-2 with TRBJ1-5, with D uncertain. V was pared by 4 bases and J by 4 bases, with 14 bases between. The CDR3 sequence is 15 residues long. Per germline, CDR1 LGHNA and CDR2 YNFKEQ.

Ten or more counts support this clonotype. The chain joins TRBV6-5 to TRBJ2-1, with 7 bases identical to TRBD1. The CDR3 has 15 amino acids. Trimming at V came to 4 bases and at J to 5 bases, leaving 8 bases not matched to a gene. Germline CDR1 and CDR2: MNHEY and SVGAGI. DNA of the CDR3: TGTGCCAGCAGTTCTATCGGGACAGCTGACAATGAGCAGTTCTTC. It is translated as CASSSIGTADNEQFF.

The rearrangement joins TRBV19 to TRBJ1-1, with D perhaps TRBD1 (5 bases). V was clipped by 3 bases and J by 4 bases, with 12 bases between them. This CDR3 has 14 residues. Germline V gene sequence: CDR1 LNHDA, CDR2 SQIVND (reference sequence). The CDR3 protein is CASSMDQGTTEAFF. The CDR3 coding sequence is TGTGCCAGTAGTATGGATCAGGGTACCACTGAAGCTTTCTTT.

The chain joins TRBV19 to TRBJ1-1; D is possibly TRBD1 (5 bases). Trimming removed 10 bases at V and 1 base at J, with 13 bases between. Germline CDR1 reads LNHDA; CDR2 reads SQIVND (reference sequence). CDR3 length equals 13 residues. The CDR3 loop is CATIDSWNTEAFF. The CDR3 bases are TGTGCCACCATCGACAGCTGGAACACTGAAGCTTTCTTT. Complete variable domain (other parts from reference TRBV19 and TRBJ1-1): DGGITQSPKYLFRKEGQNVTLSCEQNLNHDAMYWYRQDPGQGLRLIYYSQIVNDFQKGDIAEGYSVSREKKESFPLTVTSAQKNPTAFYLCATIDSWNTEAFFGQGTRLTVV.

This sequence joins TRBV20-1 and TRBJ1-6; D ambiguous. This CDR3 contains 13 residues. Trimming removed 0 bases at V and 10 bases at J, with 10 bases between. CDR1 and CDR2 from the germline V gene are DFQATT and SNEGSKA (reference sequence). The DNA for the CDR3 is TGCAGTGCTAGAGATCGTACCATATCACCCCTCCACTTT. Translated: CSARDRTISPLHF.

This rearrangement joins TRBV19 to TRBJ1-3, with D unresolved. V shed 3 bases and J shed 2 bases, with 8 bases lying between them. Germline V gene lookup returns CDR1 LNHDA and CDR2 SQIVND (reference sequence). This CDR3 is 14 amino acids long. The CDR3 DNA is TGTGCCAGTAGTATTACTACAGCTGGAAACACCATATATTTT. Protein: CASSITTAGNTIYF.